These 24 T cell receptor beta chains originate from one sample sequenced in a study of T-cell memory formation after mild COVID-19. Using its own MiXCR run on the 5' RACE reads, TCRdb lists one record per CDR3 protein. The sample has around 140,000 distinct CDR3 sequences, roughly 21% seen once. The sample consisted of PBMCs or a T cell subset sorted from them (not recorded which). Receptors originate from an adult woman who had mild COVID-19 (a few samples of this study predate the infection). Cell type and time point are not known.

This clonotype was observed many times. The chain combines TRBV5-1 with TRBJ2-3; 7 bases fit TRBD2. CDR1 SGHRS and CDR2 YFSETQ come from the germline V gene. This CDR3 is built from 16 residues. The V segment lost 4 bases and the J segment 7 bases; nucleotides outside the gene matches: 15. The chain's CDR3 is CASSPRLGGGSNTQYF. The CDR3 DNA reads as TGCGCCAGCAGCCCGAGGCTGGGCGGGGGTTCAAATACGCAGTATTTT. The complete variable domain, with remaining parts taken from reference TRBV5-1 and TRBJ2-3, reads KAGVTQTPRYLIKTRGQQVTLSCSPISGHRSVSWYQQTPGQGLQFLFEYFSETQRNKGNFPGRFSGRQFSNSRSEMNVSTLELGDSALYLCASSPRLGGGSNTQYFGPGTRLTVL.

The J gene is TRBJ2-5, the V gene TRBV29-1; D remains unclear. This CDR3 is 11 amino acids long. With 4 bases removed from V and 4 bases from J, the gap between germline ends came to 7 bases. Germline CDR1 reads SQVTM; CDR2 reads ANQGSEA. The CDR3 DNA follows: TGCAGCGTTGGGTTGGGAGAGACCCAGTACTTC. It encodes CSVGLGETQYF.

In this sample, this clonotype turned up a few times. The rearrangement joins TRBV29-1 to TRBJ2-7; D remains ambiguous. This CDR3 contains 11 residues. In germline, CDR1 is SQVTM, CDR2 ANQGSEA. Trimming pared 2 bases from V and 5 bases from J, leaving 7 bases between. The CDR3 loop is CSVEKDDEQYF. DNA of the CDR3: TGCAGCGTTGAAAAAGATGACGAGCAGTACTTC.

This clonotype was counted between two and nine times. In DNA form, the CDR3 reads TGTGCCACCAGCAGAGAAGGCGTGGCAAACCAAGAGACCCAGTACTTC. This codes for CATSREGVANQETQYF. This sequence joins TRBV15 and TRBJ2-5; D is ambiguous. The CDR3 is 16 amino acids. V was clipped by 0 bases and J by 0 bases, with 11 bases between them. Germline assignment: CDR1 LNHNV and CDR2 YYDKDF (reference sequence). Filled out from reference TRBV15 and TRBJ2-5, the complete variable domain reads DAMVIQNPRYQVTQFGKPVTLSCSQTLNHNVMYWYQQKSSQAPKLLFHYYDKDFNNEADTPDNFQSRRPNTSFCFLDIRSPGLGDTAMYLCATSREGVANQETQYFGPGTRLLVL.

The V call is TRBV5-6, the J call TRBJ2-1; 9 positions match TRBD1. The CDR3 is 15 amino acids. Germline CDR1 reads SGHDT; CDR2 reads YYEEEE. Trimming at V came to 4 bases and at J to 4 bases, leaving 6 bases not matched to a gene. CDR3 in DNA: TGTGCCAGCAGCCCGGGGACAGGGCCGTACAATGAGCAGTTCTTC. Amino acid sequence: CASSPGTGPYNEQFF.

The chain links TRBV7-3 to TRBJ2-3; maybe TRBD1 (5 bases). Looked up from germline, CDR1 is SGHTA and CDR2 is FQGTGA. V shed 5 bases and J shed 10 bases, with 16 bases lying between them. The CDR3 is 13 amino acids. Here the CDR3 reads CASSPDPGKAQYF. The DNA of the CDR3 is TGTGCCAGCAGCCCCGACCCAGGGAAGGCGCAGTATTTT.

The chain joins TRBV7-2 to TRBJ2-7, with D possibly TRBD1 on 6 matching bases. V was clipped by 4 bases and J by 3 bases, with 10 bases between them. The CDR3 loop spans 13 amino acids. From germline, CDR1 is SGHTA and CDR2 FQGNSA. This chain's CDR3 is CASSYGQNYEQYF. The DNA of the CDR3 is TGTGCCAGCAGCTACGGACAGAACTACGAGCAGTACTTC.

Comment on this clonotype: A much larger clone lies a single base off, so this may be a read error. This CDR3 is CASSWGTDYEQYF. The CDR3 DNA reads as TGCGCCAGCAGCTGGGGGACAGACTACGAGCAGTACTTC. The chain has TRBV5-1 and TRBJ2-7; 7 bases fit TRBD1. The CDR3 spans 13 residues. The germline V gene encodes CDR1 SGHRS and CDR2 YFSETQ. V lost 3 bases, J lost 3 bases, and 3 bases stayed unmatched.

J is TRBJ1-1 and V is TRBV7-3; D uncertain. V was clipped by 0 bases and J by 4 bases, with 9 bases between them. Germline CDR1 is SGHTA and CDR2 is FQGTGA. The CDR3 consists of 14 residues. This CDR3 reads CASSLTKGITEAFF. The CDR3 nucleotides are TGTGCCAGCAGCTTAACTAAGGGAATCACTGAAGCTTTCTTT.

Details on this clonotype: At one end the junction does not follow the germline gene, possibly because of a read error. The genes are TRBV7-2 and TRBJ2-2; 9 bases are a match to TRBD1. Germline loops: CDR1 SGHTA, CDR2 FQGNSA. The CDR3 is 15 amino acids. The CDR3 region is CDSSSWDRVTGELFF. CDR3 DNA sequence: TGTGACAGCAGTTCGTGGGACAGGGTCACCGGGGAGCTGTTTTTT.

The chain carries TRBV9 and TRBJ2-7; no clear D gene. There are 14 residues in the CDR3. In germline, CDR1 is SGDLS, CDR2 YYNGEE. The V gene lost 4 bases and the J gene lost 1 base, with 12 bases spanning the gap. The CDR3 here is CASSPRTESYEQYF. The CDR3 DNA reads as TGTGCCAGCAGCCCCCGGACGGAGTCCTACGAGCAGTACTTC.

The chain is built from TRBV29-1 and TRBJ1-4, with D maybe TRBD1 (5 bases). CDR3 length: 13 residues. Germline assignment: CDR1 SQVTM and CDR2 ANQGSEA. Between the trimmed V and J ends, which lost 5 bases and 5 bases, there was a span of 12 bases. The CDR3 loop is CSVRSQGNEKLFF. Here the CDR3 DNA reads TGCAGCGTTCGATCCCAGGGCAATGAAAAACTGTTTTTT. The whole variable domain, filled in from reference TRBV29-1 and TRBJ1-4, reads SAVISQKPSRDICQRGTSLTIQCQVDSQVTMMFWYRQQPGQSLTLIATANQGSEATYESGFVIDKFPISRPNLTFSTLTVSNMSPEDSSIYLCSVRSQGNEKLFFGSGTQLSVL.

This clonotype turned up a few times. The chain is built from TRBV20-1 and TRBJ1-1; TRBD1 matches at 7 bases. The V and J ends lost 1 base and 5 bases, in that order; junction bases with no gene match: 10. CDR3 length: 15 residues. Germline CDR1 is DFQATT and CDR2 is SNEGSKA (reference sequence). In DNA form, the CDR3 reads TGCAGTGCTAGAGCCTTACAGGGGCGGGGGACTGAAGCTTTCTTT. It specifies CSARALQGRGTEAFF.

In its sample, this clonotype was seen a few times. This chain joins TRBV7-9 and TRBJ2-1; TRBD2 agrees at 10 bases. J gave up 5 bases and V 2 bases, and 6 bases lay outside the gene matches. Germline assignment: CDR1 SEHNR and CDR2 FQNEAQ (reference sequence). The CDR3 runs to 16 residues. DNA for the CDR3: TGTGCCAGCAGCTTAAGGAGCGGGGGGGCCGACAATGAGCAGTTCTTC. Its protein product is CASSLRSGGADNEQFF.

The chain joins TRBV12-3 or TRBV12-4 to TRBJ1-1, with 8 nucleotides matching TRBD1. V gave up 6 bases and J gave up 0 bases; unmatched junction bases: 3. This CDR3 comprises 14 residues. The CDR3 bases are TGTGCCAGCAGGATGACAGGGGTGAACACTGAAGCTTTCTTT. Protein: CASRMTGVNTEAFF.

This clonotype appeared a few times. The chain carries TRBV11-2 and TRBJ2-7, with a possible D match to TRBD1 (5 bases). V gave up 1 base and J gave up 3 bases, with 13 bases separating them. The CDR3 spans 15 residues. Germline CDR1 is SGHAT and CDR2 is FQNNGV. As DNA, the CDR3 is TGTGCCAGCAGCTTAGGTGGGATAGACAGCTACGAGCAGTACTTC. It is translated as CASSLGGIDSYEQYF. Drawing the rest from reference TRBV11-2 and TRBJ2-7, the complete variable domain is EAGVAQSPRYKIIEKRQSVAFWCNPISGHATLYWYQQILGQGPKLLIQFQNNGVVDDSQLPKDRFSAERLKGVDSTLKIQPAKLEDSAVYLCASSLGGIDSYEQYFGPGTRLTVT.

The CDR3 sequence: CASSSRGGTGANVLTF. The CDR3 nucleotides are TGTGCCAGCAGCTCCCGGGGGGGAACTGGGGCCAACGTCCTGACTTTC. The chain recombines TRBV7-2 with TRBJ2-6; 8 bases map to TRBD2. Germline loops: CDR1 SGHTA, CDR2 FQGNSA. The trim removed 4 bases at V and 2 bases at J, leaving 4 bases unmatched. The CDR3 runs 16 residues.

There are a few counts of this clonotype. For the CDR3, the DNA is TGTGCCAGCAGCACGGGCCTCAGCACAGATACGCAGTATTTT. Protein: CASSTGLSTDTQYF. The chain recombines TRBV9 with TRBJ2-3; D call uncertain. Germline lookup yields CDR1 SGDLS and CDR2 YYNGEE. V dropped 4 bases and J dropped 0 bases, with 9 bases sitting between them. CDR3 length equals 14 residues. Using reference TRBV9 and TRBJ2-3 for the parts outside the CDR3, the full variable domain is DSGVTQTPKHLITATGQRVTLRCSPRSGDLSVYWYQQSLDQGLQFLIQYYNGEERAKGNILERFSAQQFPDLHSELNLSSLELGDSALYFCASSTGLSTDTQYFGPGTRLTVL.

The chain is built from TRBV6-6 and TRBJ1-5; the match to TRBD1 covers 9 bases. The CDR3 covers 15 residues. Looked up from germline, CDR1 is MNHNY and CDR2 is SVGAGI (reference sequence). The trim removed 5 bases at V and 3 bases at J, leaving 5 bases unmatched. CDR3 loop: CASSLGQGPNQPQHF. Here the CDR3 DNA reads TGTGCCAGCAGTCTGGGACAGGGACCCAATCAGCCCCAGCATTTT.

CDR3 nucleotides: TGTGCCAGCAGCCAAGATGAAGGGCGAACTGAAGCTTTCTTT. Translated: CASSQDEGRTEAFF. V is TRBV3-1 and J is TRBJ1-1; D call uncertain. The CDR3 is 14 residues long. The V gene lost 0 bases and the J gene lost 5 bases, with 10 bases spanning the gap. Per germline, CDR1 LGHDT and CDR2 YNNKEL (reference sequence).

This clonotype was detected only a few times. This chain joins TRBV7-2 and TRBJ1-2, with 8 nucleotides matching TRBD1. The junction had 16 bases not matched to a gene; V was cut back by 5 bases and J by 8 bases. This CDR3 is 16 amino acids long. Germline V CDR1 and CDR2: SGHTA, FQGNSA. In nucleotides, the CDR3 is TGTGCCAGCAGCGCGGGACAGGTCGGGGCGGCGGGGGGCTACACCTTC. Its translation is CASSAGQVGAAGGYTF. The full variable domain, completed using reference TRBV7-2 and TRBJ1-2, is GAGVSQSPSNKVTEKGKDVELRCDPISGHTALYWYRQSLGQGLEFLIYFQGNSAPDKSGLPSDRFSAERTGGSVSTLTIQRTQQEDSAVYLCASSAGQVGAAGGYTFGSGTRLTVV.

The J gene is TRBJ2-7, the V gene TRBV4-3; possible D gene TRBD2, 5 bases. The CDR3 runs 14 residues. The germline CDR1 and CDR2 sequences are LGHNA and YSLEER. V gave up 0 bases and J gave up 3 bases, with 9 bases separating them. CDR3 protein: CASSQDFRGYEQYF. CDR3 in DNA: TGCGCCAGCAGCCAAGACTTCCGGGGCTACGAGCAGTACTTC.

The chain recombines TRBV5-1 with TRBJ2-1; no clear D. Germline V gives CDR1 SGHRS, CDR2 YFSETQ. This CDR3 spans 18 amino acids. The V end lost 0 bases, the J end lost 0 bases, and 16 bases lay between the germline ends. The CDR3 region is CASSLARMQLSSYNEQFF. Here the CDR3 DNA reads TGCGCCAGCAGCTTGGCCAGGATGCAGCTGAGCTCCTACAATGAGCAGTTCTTC.

This clonotype was found many times. The rearrangement joins TRBV7-2 to TRBJ2-3; tentative D call: TRBD2 (6 bases). CDR3 length: 15 amino acids. Trimming left V 1 base short and J 2 bases short, with 10 bases between. The germline CDR1 and CDR2 sequences are SGHTA and FQGNSA. CDR3 sequence (DNA): TGTGCCAGCAGCTTAGGGACTACTCTCACAGATACGCAGTATTTT. Its protein is CASSLGTTLTDTQYF. The full variable domain, in which reference TRBV7-2 and TRBJ2-3 provide the parts outside the CDR3, is GAGVSQSPSNKVTEKGKDVELRCDPISGHTALYWYRQSLGQGLEFLIYFQGNSAPDKSGLPSDRFSAERTGGSVSTLTIQRTQQEDSAVYLCASSLGTTLTDTQYFGPGTRLTVL.